These T cell receptor beta chains were read from a single sample in a study of blood T cell repertoires in COVID-19. Produced via immunoSEQ multiplex PCR; TCRdb's table is partial and in-frame only. The profile shows under 75,000 clones, around 92% of them singletons. Sequences were obtained from peripheral blood. These receptors were collected from a man aged 45-60 years with active COVID-19. The CDR3 runs from the conserved cysteine through the conserved F or W. The order of the fields is J gene, D gene, V gene, CDR3 protein, CDR3 DNA. D genes are given only for firm matches.

TRBJ2-5	TRBD2	TRBV5-1	CASSYLAGGQETQYF	TGCGCCAGCAGCTACTTAGCGGGGGGGCAGGAGACCCAGTACTTC
TRBJ2-5	-	TRBV5-1	CASSLVAGNKETQYF	TGCGCCAGCAGCTTGGTCGCGGGGAACAAGGAGACCCAGTACTTC
TRBJ2-7	-	TRBV11-3	CASSSSGYVQYF	TGTGCCAGCAGCTCGTCAGGATATGTTCAGTACTTC
TRBJ2-7	TRBD1	TRBV7-9	CASSLPGQGSYEQYF	TGTGCCAGCAGCCTTCCGGGACAGGGGTCCTACGAGCAGTACTTC
TRBJ2-1	-	TRBV6-5	CASIDWRELQFF	TGTGCCAGCATAGACTGGCGGGAATTGCAGTTCTTC
TRBJ2-7	-	TRBV7-2	CASSQRGTRTYEQYF	TGTGCCAGCAGCCAGAGGGGGACAAGGACCTACGAGCAGTACTTC
TRBJ1-2	TRBD1	TRBV28	CATDPTPGGLVGGYTF	TGTGCCACCGATCCCACTCCAGGGGGCCTTGTGGGTGGCTACACCTTC
TRBJ1-2	TRBD1	TRBV4-3	CASSLKPGQGDGYTF	TGCGCCAGCAGCCTCAAGCCGGGACAGGGAGATGGCTACACCTTC
TRBJ2-2	TRBD2	TRBV11-3	CASSFGGTSGSTGELFF	TGTGCCAGCAGCTTTGGGGGGACTAGCGGGAGCACCGGGGAGCTGTTTTTT
TRBJ2-1	-	TRBV24-1	CATSDHRSLSNEQFF	TGTGCCACCAGTGACCATAGGAGTCTATCGAATGAGCAGTTCTTC
TRBJ2-5	-	TRBV27	CASSLSDGNKTQYF	TGTGCCAGCAGTTTATCCGACGGGAACAAGACCCAGTACTTC
TRBJ2-1	TRBD2	TRBV28	CASSQASGLGSAKVF	TGTGCCAGCAGCCAAGCCTCGGGACTAGGCTCTGCGAAGGTCTTC